Each of the 25 T cell receptor beta chains below was sequenced from the same sample in a study of T cells in Graves' hyperthyroidism and ophthalmopathy. Template material for amplifying TCR beta CDR3 regions consisted of RNA transcripts. HTBI primers drove first-round RT-PCR of the TCR CDR3. TCRdb itself ran the multiplex PCR reads through MiXCR, one entry per CDR3 protein. The sample includes fewer than 900,000 distinct CDR3 sequences, 15% to 20% of them seen just once. The sample consisted of blood. The receptor set was obtained from a woman in her fifties or sixties with Graves' hyperthyroidism that later progressed to Graves' ophthalmopathy.

This clonotype was counted ten times or more. The chain has TRBV2 and TRBJ2-2, with 8 bases identical to TRBD1. The CDR3 runs to 14 residues. J lost 2 bases, V lost 6 bases, and 2 bases had no gene match. The germline V gene encodes CDR1 SNHLY and CDR2 FYNNEI. CDR3 sequence reads: CASRQGANTGELFF. CDR3 in DNA: TGTGCCAGCAGGCAGGGGGCTAACACCGGGGAGCTGTTTTTT.

This clonotype occurred many times. The chain combines TRBV29-1 with TRBJ1-1; TRBD1 might be the D (5 bases). V lost 4 bases to trimming and J lost 1 base, with 13 bases between them. This CDR3 spans 14 amino acids. Germline V gene sequence: CDR1 SQVTM, CDR2 ANQGSEA. Here the CDR3 reads CSVGRGRENTEAFF. In DNA, the CDR3 is TGCAGCGTTGGGAGGGGAAGGGAGAACACTGAAGCTTTCTTT.

This clonotype has more than one count but fewer than ten. The conserved phenylalanine or tryptophan normally closing the CDR3 is absent here, so this likely arose from a read error. CDR3 protein: CASSLAPSGGLLEQYL. The DNA for the CDR3 is TGTGCCAGCAGCTTAGCCCCTAGCGGGGGGCTTCTGGAGCAGTACCTC. The gene calls are TRBV7-8 and TRBJ2-7; 11 bases fit TRBD2. Trimming took 0 bases from V and 7 from J; bases not matched to a gene: 8. This CDR3 comprises 16 residues. Looked up from germline, CDR1 is SGHVS and CDR2 is FQNEAQ.

In its sample, this clonotype was seen a few times. The chain joins TRBV25-1 to TRBJ2-1; TRBD2 might be the D (6 bases). Per the germline V gene, CDR1 is MGHDK and CDR2 is SYGVNS. This CDR3 region has 15 residues. V was shortened by 3 bases and J by 0 bases, with 9 bases between the two germline ends. The CDR3: CASSEEGISYNEQFF. The DNA for the CDR3 is TGTGCCAGCAGTGAGGAGGGTATCTCCTACAATGAGCAGTTCTTC.

At least ten counts were recorded for this clonotype. The genes are TRBV2 and TRBJ1-6, with D possibly TRBD1 on 6 matching bases. With 6 bases removed from V and 7 bases from J, the gap between germline ends came to 13 bases. The germline CDR1 and CDR2 sequences are SNHLY and FYNNEI. This CDR3 has 14 amino acids. CDR3 amino acids: CASRARTENSPLHF. CDR3 in DNA: TGTGCCAGCAGAGCGAGGACAGAAAATTCACCCCTCCACTTT.

CDR3 region: CASSYSGSRSYNSPLHF. The CDR3 DNA sequence: TGTGCCAGCAGTTATTCCGGGTCCCGCTCCTATAATTCACCCCTCCACTTT. The chain carries TRBV6-5 and TRBJ1-6; D gene unclear. Trimming stripped 3 bases from V and 0 bases from J, with 12 bases between. This CDR3 comprises 17 residues. Germline CDR1 reads MNHEY; CDR2 reads SVGAGI.

The chain has TRBV2 and TRBJ1-6; D is unclear. Germline V CDR1 and CDR2: SNHLY, FYNNEI. The CDR3 is 16 amino acids. The V end was cut by 6 bases, the J end by 0 bases, with 12 bases between. The CDR3 region is CASSRPGSSYNSPLHF. The CDR3 DNA follows: TGTGCCAGCAGCCGCCCGGGGAGCTCCTATAATTCACCCCTCCACTTT.

This clonotype was seen a handful of times. The J gene is TRBJ2-4, the V gene TRBV29-1; weak D call: TRBD1 (5 bases). The CDR3 extends over 16 amino acids. Germline lookup yields CDR1 SQVTM and CDR2 ANQGSEA. Deletions cut 0 bases from V and 0 bases from J, with 12 bases between. CDR3 region: CSVEDGGHLAKNIQYF. The CDR3 DNA reads as TGCAGCGTTGAAGACGGCGGACACCTAGCCAAAAACATTCAGTACTTC.

This clonotype was observed at least ten times. CDR3 sequence (DNA): TGTGCCAGCAGCCAACCTGGACAGGGGGGAGAGACCCAGTACTTC. Translated: CASSQPGQGGETQYF. V and J are TRBV3-1 and TRBJ2-5, with 10 positions matching TRBD1. The CDR3 contains 15 residues. Germline lookup yields CDR1 LGHDT and CDR2 YNNKEL (reference sequence). J gave up 4 bases and V 2 bases, and 4 bases lay outside the gene matches.

The V gene is TRBV7-3, the J gene TRBJ2-3, with D maybe TRBD1 (5 bases). The germline gives CDR1 SGHTA, CDR2 FQGTGA. This CDR3 is 14 amino acids long. Trimming removed 2 bases from V and 4 bases from J, with 10 bases in between. The CDR3 DNA is TGTGCCAGCAGCTTAGCAGGGTGGTCAGATACGCAGTATTTT. Its protein is CASSLAGWSDTQYF.

This clonotype was seen many times. The rearrangement joins TRBV12-3 or TRBV12-4 to TRBJ1-1, with TRBD1 identical over 8 bases. The V segment lost 6 bases and the J segment 3 bases; nucleotides outside the gene matches: 18. CDR3 length equals 18 residues. This CDR3 is CASRWTGTGLSRDTEAFF. CDR3 sequence (DNA): TGTGCCAGCAGGTGGACCGGGACAGGACTGTCTCGTGACACTGAAGCTTTCTTT.

This clonotype was recorded a few times. The chain combines TRBV7-9 with TRBJ2-7; D may correspond to TRBD1 or TRBD2 (5 bases each). The germline V gene has CDR1 SEHNR and CDR2 FQNEAQ (reference sequence). CDR3 length: 14 residues. The V gene lost 8 bases and the J gene lost 3 bases, with 17 bases spanning the gap. The CDR3, as DNA: TGTGCCAGCCGACCTCGGGGCCTTAACTACGAGCAGTACTTC. As protein: CASRPRGLNYEQYF.

This clonotype has ten or more counts. The V gene is TRBV12-3 or TRBV12-4, the J gene TRBJ1-6, with 7 bases that match TRBD1. The CDR3 runs to 15 residues. Trimming at V came to 1 base and at J to 8 bases, leaving 5 bases not matched to a gene. Here the CDR3 reads CASSLGQGVDSPLHF. CDR3 DNA sequence: TGTGCCAGCAGTTTAGGGCAGGGGGTTGATTCACCCCTCCACTTT.

This clonotype was counted ten times or more. This chain joins TRBV13 and TRBJ2-1; either TRBD1 or TRBD2 may fit D (6 bases each). V lost 3 bases to trimming and J lost 2 bases, with 11 bases between them. The CDR3 sequence is 15 residues long. From germline, CDR1 is PRHDT and CDR2 FYEKMQ (reference sequence). DNA for the CDR3: TGTGCCAGCAGCTTTAGGGGGGTCACCTACAATGAGCAGTTCTTC. As protein: CASSFRGVTYNEQFF.

The rearrangement links TRBV3-1 to TRBJ1-2, with D tentatively TRBD1 (5 bases). V dropped 0 bases and J dropped 6 bases, with 8 bases sitting between them. The V gene's germline CDR1 is LGHDT and CDR2 YNNKEL (reference sequence). CDR3 size: 13 residues. The CDR3 is CASSQERGHGYTF. As DNA, the CDR3 is TGTGCCAGCAGCCAAGAGCGGGGCCATGGCTACACCTTC. Drawing the rest from reference TRBV3-1 and TRBJ1-2, the complete variable domain is DTAVSQTPKYLVTQMGNDKSIKCEQNLGHDTMYWYKQDSKKFLKIMFSYNNKELIINETVPNRFSPKSPDKAHLNLHINSLELGDSAVYFCASSQERGHGYTFGSGTRLTVV.

There are many counts of this clonotype. The rearrangement links TRBV6-6 to TRBJ2-7, with TRBD2 identical over 8 bases. The germline CDR1 and CDR2 sequences are MNHNY and SVGAGI (reference sequence). V shed 0 bases, J shed 3 bases, and the junction held 4 bases outside the gene matches. This CDR3 spans 15 amino acids. CDR3 sequence: CASSYSRGVGYEQYF. As DNA, the CDR3 is TGTGCCAGCAGTTACTCGCGGGGGGTCGGCTACGAGCAGTACTTC.

At least ten counts were recorded for this clonotype. V and J are TRBV12-3 or TRBV12-4 and TRBJ2-5; 7 bases match TRBD1. The CDR3 loop spans 13 amino acids. V shed 3 bases and J 7 bases; nucleotides not matched to a gene: 5. As DNA, the CDR3 is TGTGCCAGCAGTTTTGGGACAGCCAGGACCCAGTACTTC. Translating it yields CASSFGTARTQYF.

V is TRBV15 and J is TRBJ2-7; the D is unclear. This CDR3 is 13 amino acids long. Germline V gives CDR1 LNHNV, CDR2 YYDKDF (reference sequence). Trimming removed 1 base from V and 3 bases from J, with 7 bases in between. CDR3 region: CATSRGHLYEQYF. CDR3 coding DNA: TGTGCCACCAGCAGAGGACATCTCTACGAGCAGTACTTC.

This clonotype was counted many times. The rearrangement joins TRBV13 to TRBJ2-5; TRBD1 aligns across 7 bases. Germline V gene sequence: CDR1 PRHDT, CDR2 FYEKMQ (reference sequence). J gave up 2 bases and V 6 bases, and 6 bases lay outside the gene matches. This CDR3 contains 14 residues. DNA for the CDR3: TGTGCCAGCAGTAATCCGGGACAGCAAGAGACCCAGTACTTC. This gives the protein CASSNPGQQETQYF.

This chain connects TRBV20-1 to TRBJ1-2; D is perhaps TRBD1 (6 bases). The length of the CDR3 is 14 residues. V lost 6 bases to trimming and J lost 8 bases, with 22 bases between them. Germline V gene data show CDR1 as DFQATT and CDR2 as SNEGSKA (reference sequence). The CDR3 DNA is TGCAGTGCCCATCCTACAGGGCGGTTACCAGGCTACACCTTC. It specifies CSAHPTGRLPGYTF.

Ten or more counts support this clonotype. V and J are TRBV20-1 and TRBJ1-2; D is unresolved. Germline V lookup: CDR1 DFQATT, CDR2 SNEGSKA (reference sequence). This CDR3 contains 15 residues. Trimming removed 0 bases from V and 3 bases from J, with 14 bases in between. CDR3 in amino acids: CSARDNSWAYYGYTF. The DNA of the CDR3 is TGCAGTGCTAGAGATAATAGTTGGGCGTACTATGGCTACACCTTC.

This clonotype is a singleton in its sample. This chain links TRBV20-1 with TRBJ1-1; 7 nucleotides agree with TRBD1. Per germline, CDR1 DFQATT and CDR2 SNEGSKA (reference sequence). CDR3 length equals 14 residues. J gave up 7 bases and V 6 bases, and 14 bases lay outside the gene matches. For the CDR3, the DNA is TGCAGTGCGAGCCTTATCGAGGGGGCGATTGAAGCTTTCTTT. Its translation: CSASLIEGAIEAFF.

The rearrangement joins TRBV10-3 to TRBJ2-5; 12 positions agree with TRBD2. In germline, CDR1 is ENHRY, CDR2 SYGVKD. With 0 bases clipped from V and 3 bases from J, the junction kept 5 bases outside the gene matches. CDR3 length: 17 residues. CDR3 loop: CAISESFTSGGKETQYF. CDR3 sequence (DNA): TGTGCCATCAGTGAGTCCTTTACTAGCGGGGGGAAAGAGACCCAGTACTTC.

This clonotype was seen at least ten times. The chain is built from TRBV12-3 or TRBV12-4 and TRBJ1-2; D unresolved. This CDR3 has 15 residues. V dropped 1 base and J dropped 4 bases, with 13 bases sitting between them. The CDR3 sequence: CASSLGDYGIYGYTF. DNA for the CDR3: TGTGCCAGCAGTTTAGGAGACTATGGGATCTATGGCTACACCTTC.

The rearrangement joins TRBV4-1 to TRBJ2-7, with unresolved D. This CDR3 has 14 amino acids. The V and J ends lost 5 bases and 0 bases respectively, with 11 bases between them. CDR1 MGHRA and CDR2 YSYEKL come from the germline V gene. The CDR3 region is CASSGPASSYEQYF. CDR3 DNA sequence: TGCGCCAGCAGCGGCCCTGCCAGCTCCTACGAGCAGTACTTC.